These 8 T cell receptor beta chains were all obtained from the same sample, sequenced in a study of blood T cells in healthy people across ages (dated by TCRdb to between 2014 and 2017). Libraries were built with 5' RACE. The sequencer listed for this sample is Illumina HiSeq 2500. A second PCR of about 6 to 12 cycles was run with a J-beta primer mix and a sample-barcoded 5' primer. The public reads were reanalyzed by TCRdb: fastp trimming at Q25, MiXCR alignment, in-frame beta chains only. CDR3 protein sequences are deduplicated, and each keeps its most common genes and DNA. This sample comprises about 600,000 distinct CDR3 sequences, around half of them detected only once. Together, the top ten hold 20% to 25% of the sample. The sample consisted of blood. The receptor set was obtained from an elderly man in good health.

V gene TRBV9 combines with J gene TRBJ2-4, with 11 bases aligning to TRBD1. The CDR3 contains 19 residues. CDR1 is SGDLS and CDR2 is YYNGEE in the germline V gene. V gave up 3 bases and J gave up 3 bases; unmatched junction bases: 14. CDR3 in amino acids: CASSAGTGGNLWVKNIQYF. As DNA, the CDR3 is TGTGCCAGCAGCGCCGGGACAGGGGGTAACCTATGGGTCAAAAACATTCAGTACTTC.

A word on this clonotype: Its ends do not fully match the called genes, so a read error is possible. CDR3 DNA: TGCAGTGCGCATACTAGCGGGGGCACAGATACGCGGTATTTT. Translation: CSAHTSGGTDTRYF. This chain links TRBV20-1 with TRBJ2-3; 11 positions agree with TRBD2. The CDR3 is made up of 14 amino acids. Germline loops: CDR1 DFQATT, CDR2 SNEGSKA (reference sequence).

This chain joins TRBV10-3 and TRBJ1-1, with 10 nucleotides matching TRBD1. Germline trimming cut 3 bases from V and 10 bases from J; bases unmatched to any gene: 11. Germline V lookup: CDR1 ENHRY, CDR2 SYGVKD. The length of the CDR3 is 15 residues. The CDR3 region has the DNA TGTGCCATCAGTGACCTTGGACAGGGGGGAGGAGGAGCTTTCTTT. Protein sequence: CAISDLGQGGGGAFF.

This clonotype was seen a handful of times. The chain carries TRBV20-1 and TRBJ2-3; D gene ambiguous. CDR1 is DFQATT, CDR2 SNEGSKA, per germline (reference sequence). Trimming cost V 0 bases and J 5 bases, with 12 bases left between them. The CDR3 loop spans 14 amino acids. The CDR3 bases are TGCAGTGCTAGAGAGGTTAATAGGGAAGATACGCAGTATTTT. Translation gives CSAREVNREDTQYF.

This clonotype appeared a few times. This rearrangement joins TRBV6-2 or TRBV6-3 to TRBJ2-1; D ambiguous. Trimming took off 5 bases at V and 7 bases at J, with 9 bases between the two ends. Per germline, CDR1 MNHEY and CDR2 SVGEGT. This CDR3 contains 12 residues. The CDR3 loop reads CASSRRSNEQFF. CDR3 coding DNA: TGTGCCAGCAGTCGGCGGTCGAATGAGCAGTTCTTC.

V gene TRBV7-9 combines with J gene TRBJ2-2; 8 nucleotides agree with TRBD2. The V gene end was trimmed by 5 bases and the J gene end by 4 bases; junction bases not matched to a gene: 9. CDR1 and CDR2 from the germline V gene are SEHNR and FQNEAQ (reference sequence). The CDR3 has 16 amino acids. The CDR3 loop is CASSTSAGDSTGELFF. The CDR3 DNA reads TGTGCCAGCAGCACCTCAGCGGGAGACTCCACCGGGGAGCTGTTTTTT.

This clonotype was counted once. The CDR3 DNA is TGTGCCAGCAGCTTACTGGATGTATTTTGGGTAGATACGCAGTATTTT. Its translation: CASSLLDVFWVDTQYF. J is TRBJ2-3 and V is TRBV7-2; D gene ambiguous. V gave up 2 bases and J gave up 5 bases, with 17 bases separating them. Germline CDR1 SGHTA, CDR2 FQGNSA. CDR3 size: 16 residues.

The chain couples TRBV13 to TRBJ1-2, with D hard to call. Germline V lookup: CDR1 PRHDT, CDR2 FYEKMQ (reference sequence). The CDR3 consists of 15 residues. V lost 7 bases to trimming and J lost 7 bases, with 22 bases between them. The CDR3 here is CASKVRRREAAGYTF. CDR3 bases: TGTGCCAGCAAGGTACGGCGTAGGGAGGCGGCTGGCTACACCTTC.